This passage covers 25 T cell receptor beta chains from one sample sequenced in a study of T-cell memory formation after mild COVID-19. TCRdb ran MiXCR on the 5' RACE reads and lists one entry per CDR3 protein. The table includes 300,000 to 400,000 distinct CDR3 sequences, over 25% detected once. The sequenced sample was PBMCs or a T cell subset sorted from them (not recorded which). The receptors originated from an adult woman who had mild COVID-19 (a few samples of this study predate the infection). Cell type and time point are not known.

V gene TRBV7-9 combines with J gene TRBJ1-2; 7 nucleotides agree with TRBD1. V shed 4 bases, J shed 4 bases, and the junction held 6 bases outside the gene matches. CDR1 and CDR2 from the germline V gene are SEHNR and FQNEAQ (reference sequence). The CDR3 is 14 amino acids. The CDR3 DNA sequence: TGTGCCAGCAGCTCGGACAGGTCGGGCTATGGCTACACCTTC. Its translation is CASSSDRSGYGYTF.

There are a few counts of this clonotype. The rearrangement uses TRBV7-2 and TRBJ2-7; 7 bases fit TRBD1. V lost 0 bases, J lost 5 bases, and 4 bases stayed unmatched. The V gene's germline CDR1 is SGHTA and CDR2 FQGNSA. The CDR3 is 14 residues long. CDR3 bases: TGTGCCAGCAGCTTAGCTTTGCAGGGGGACGAGCAGTACTTC. It yields the protein CASSLALQGDEQYF.

The V and J genes are TRBV7-9 and TRBJ2-7; TRBD1 matches 7 bases. Germline CDR1 is SEHNR and CDR2 is FQNEAQ (reference sequence). V was clipped by 1 base and J by 2 bases; unmatched bases: 8. CDR3 length: 16 amino acids. The CDR3 DNA sequence: TGTGCCAGCAGCTTAGTAGCCCGGACAGGTCCCTACGAGCAGTACTTC. Translation: CASSLVARTGPYEQYF.

The V call is TRBV7-3, the J call TRBJ2-3; D could derive from TRBD1 or TRBD2 (5 bases each). This CDR3 comprises 14 residues. The germline V and J ends were trimmed by 1 base and 3 bases, with 8 bases remaining between them. CDR1 is SGHTA, CDR2 FQGTGA, per germline. The CDR3: CASSLNGGTDTQYF. In DNA form, the CDR3 reads TGTGCCAGCAGCTTAAATGGGGGTACAGATACGCAGTATTTT. Using reference TRBV7-3 and TRBJ2-3 for the parts outside the CDR3, the full variable domain is GAGVSQTPSNKVTEKGKYVELRCDPISGHTALYWYRQSLGQGPEFLIYFQGTGAADDSGLPNDRFFAVRPEGSVSTLKIQRTERGDSAVYLCASSLNGGTDTQYFGPGTRLTVL.

This sequence joins TRBV19 and TRBJ2-7, with unresolved D. V dropped 7 bases and J dropped 2 bases, with 18 bases sitting between them. In germline, CDR1 is LNHDA, CDR2 SQIVND (reference sequence). The CDR3 totals 15 residues. The CDR3 here is CASTMGLGSPYEQYF. The CDR3 DNA sequence: TGTGCCAGTACCATGGGGTTGGGATCACCCTACGAGCAGTACTTC.

The chain combines TRBV7-8 with TRBJ1-2, with D possibly matching TRBD1 (6 bases). Trimming shortened V by 3 bases and J by 4 bases, and 9 bases separated the two germline ends. The germline V gene encodes CDR1 SGHVS and CDR2 FQNEAQ. The CDR3 is 13 amino acids. CDR3 bases: TGTGCCAGCAGCTTCGGGGGCAGCTATGGCTACACCTTC. The encoded protein is CASSFGGSYGYTF.

This clonotype showed up just a few times. The chain joins TRBV7-2 to TRBJ2-1, with 12 bases identical to TRBD2. Trimming cost V 5 bases and J 7 bases; bases outside gene matches: 9. CDR1 SGHTA and CDR2 FQGNSA come from the germline V gene. CDR3 length: 16 amino acids. CDR3 in DNA: TGTGCCAGCAGCCAACGGACTAGCGGGAATGGGAATGAGCAGTTCTTC. This codes for CASSQRTSGNGNEQFF.

V is TRBV20-1 and J is TRBJ1-5, with a tentative D call TRBD1 (6 bases). Germline V lookup: CDR1 DFQATT, CDR2 SNEGSKA (reference sequence). CDR3 length equals 15 residues. V gave up 4 bases and J gave up 4 bases, with 17 bases separating them. CDR3 protein: CSANPTGAWNQPQHF. CDR3 sequence (DNA): TGCAGTGCTAACCCGACGGGGGCTTGGAATCAGCCCCAGCATTTT.

The gene calls are TRBV7-6 and TRBJ2-3; D remains ambiguous. The CDR3 has 14 amino acids. Germline lookup yields CDR1 SGHVS and CDR2 FNYEAQ. Deletions cut 1 base from V and 4 bases from J, with 9 bases between. The CDR3 here is CASSLGQAPDTQYF. CDR3 sequence (DNA): TGTGCCAGCAGCTTAGGTCAGGCCCCAGATACGCAGTATTTT.

The rearrangement links TRBV3-1 to TRBJ2-1; D unclear. V lost 4 bases and J 7 bases, leaving 14 bases between the germline ends. This CDR3 spans 14 amino acids. CDR1 is LGHDT, CDR2 YNNKEL, per germline (reference sequence). CDR3 sequence (DNA): TGTGCCAGCAGCCCGATTAATGGGGTTAATGAGCAGTTCTTC. This encodes CASSPINGVNEQFF.

Only one count was recorded for this clonotype. This chain uses TRBV7-9 with TRBJ1-1; no definite D call. V was cut by 5 bases and J by 6 bases, with 19 bases left in between. The CDR3 is made up of 15 amino acids. Germline CDR1 is SEHNR and CDR2 is FQNEAQ (reference sequence). In DNA, the CDR3 is TGTGCCAGCAGCCCGAATTGGATGGGGAGTGCTGAAGCTTTCTTT. It specifies CASSPNWMGSAEAFF.

The table lists this clonotype with many counts. The chain employs TRBV10-3 and TRBJ2-5; 8 bases fit TRBD2. The junction had 2 bases not matched to a gene; V was cut back by 3 bases and J by 2 bases. This CDR3 contains 14 residues. Per the germline V gene, CDR1 is ENHRY and CDR2 is SYGVKD. CDR3 nucleotide sequence: TGTGCCATCAGTGAAAGCGGGGGACAAGAGACCCAGTACTTC. It encodes CAISESGGQETQYF.

The chain uses TRBV28 and TRBJ2-2, with D hard to call. The CDR3 has 11 residues. V was cut by 4 bases and J by 7 bases, with 4 bases left in between. CDR1 is MDHEN, CDR2 SYDVKM, per germline. The CDR3, as DNA: TGTGCCAGCAGTTCTCACGGGGAGCTGTTTTTT. This codes for CASSSHGELFF. Full variable domain (remainder filled in from reference TRBV28 and TRBJ2-2): DVKVTQSSRYLVKRTGEKVFLECVQDMDHENMFWYRQDPGLGLRLIYFSYDVKMKEKGDIPEGYSVSREKKERFSLILESASTNQTSMYLCASSSHGELFFGEGSRLTVL.

This clonotype was counted ten times or more. This chain connects TRBV7-2 to TRBJ2-3, with D perhaps assigned TRBD1 or TRBD2 (5 bases each). This CDR3 is built from 15 residues. Germline V gene lookup returns CDR1 SGHTA and CDR2 FQGNSA. Trimming removed 7 bases from V and 1 base from J, with 15 bases in between. The CDR3 here is CASTPPGRGTDTQYF. CDR3 nucleotide sequence: TGTGCCAGCACACCTCCGGGGCGGGGCACAGATACGCAGTATTTT.

The chain recombines TRBV5-5 with TRBJ2-7; D might be TRBD1 (5 bases). This CDR3 comprises 15 residues. Trimming shortened V by 2 bases and J by 0 bases, and 12 bases separated the two germline ends. Germline CDR1 SGHKS, CDR2 YYEKEE (reference sequence). In DNA, the CDR3 is TGTGCCAGCAGCTTTAGAACAGGCTCCTCCTACGAGCAGTACTTC. Translation: CASSFRTGSSYEQYF.

This clonotype was seen a few times. V usage is TRBV4-3 and J usage is TRBJ2-7; 8 positions match TRBD2. The CDR3 covers 15 residues. With V trimmed by 1 base and J by 3 bases, 5 bases remained unmatched. The V gene's germline CDR1 is LGHNA and CDR2 YSLEER. The CDR3: CASSQAGGWGYEQYF. The CDR3 bases are TGCGCCAGCAGCCAAGCGGGAGGGTGGGGCTACGAGCAGTACTTC.

The chain combines TRBV6-1 with TRBJ2-7; D uncertain. Germline V CDR1 and CDR2: MNHNS, SASEGT. Between the trimmed V and J ends, which lost 2 bases and 2 bases, there was a span of 13 bases. CDR3 length: 15 amino acids. For the CDR3, the DNA is TGTGCCAGCAGTGAACCGAAAGACTTTACCTACGAGCAGTACTTC. This codes for CASSEPKDFTYEQYF.

This clonotype was seen more than once but under ten times. DNA for the CDR3: TGTGCCAGCACCCGGAGCTCCCTTGGGGAGCAGTTCTTC. Its translation is CASTRSSLGEQFF. The chain recombines TRBV12-3 or TRBV12-4 with TRBJ2-1; D unresolved. The CDR3 consists of 13 residues. V was pared by 7 bases and J by 10 bases, with 17 bases between.

This rearrangement joins TRBV2 to TRBJ2-1, with D perhaps matching TRBD2 (6 bases). The V and J ends lost 6 bases and 13 bases respectively, with 13 bases between them. This CDR3 spans 11 amino acids. Germline V gives CDR1 SNHLY, CDR2 FYNNEI. The CDR3 DNA follows: TGTGCCAGCAGCGCCGTGGGACTTCAGTTCTTC. It encodes CASSAVGLQFF.

This clonotype was seen a few times. This chain connects TRBV11-3 to TRBJ2-2; unclear D gene. The CDR3 is 14 residues long. The germline V gene has CDR1 SGHNT and CDR2 YENEEA. V lost 1 base, J lost 7 bases, and 10 bases lay in between. The CDR3 bases are TGTGCCAGCAGCTTAGCACTTGAAGACGGGGAGCTGTTTTTT. It yields the protein CASSLALEDGELFF.

This clonotype was detected a few times. The chain couples TRBV5-1 to TRBJ2-3, with 8 bases identical to TRBD2. V lost 2 bases and J lost 6; bases outside the gene matches: 5. The CDR3 is made up of 14 amino acids. Germline V lookup: CDR1 SGHRS, CDR2 YFSETQ. The CDR3 loop is CASSFRGGPDTQYF. The CDR3 DNA follows: TGCGCCAGCAGCTTTCGGGGGGGACCGGATACGCAGTATTTT.

The V and J genes are TRBV5-1 and TRBJ2-1, with 12 positions matching TRBD2. Germline V CDR1 and CDR2: SGHRS, YFSETQ. The length of the CDR3 is 15 residues. V dropped 3 bases and J dropped 8; count of bases not matched to a gene: 6. Here the CDR3 reads CASSWASGRVDEQFF. CDR3 in DNA: TGCGCCAGCAGCTGGGCTAGCGGGAGGGTTGATGAGCAGTTCTTC.

The CDR3 nucleotides are TGTGCCAGCAGCCACCCTTCGGGACAGGGGGTAGGTAATCAGCCCCAGCATTTT. It specifies CASSHPSGQGVGNQPQHF. The chain combines TRBV3-2 with TRBJ1-5; the DNA was not compared with TRBD1, the D call given in the table. TRBV3-2 is a recognized pseudogene. This CDR3 spans 18 amino acids.

This clonotype has a handful of counts. V usage is TRBV6-5 and J usage is TRBJ1-1; 8 nucleotides line up with TRBD1. CDR3 size: 14 residues. Germline CDR1 is MNHEY and CDR2 is SVGAGI. Germline trimming cut 4 bases from V and 7 bases from J; bases unmatched to any gene: 8. CDR3 in DNA: TGTGCCAGCAGTTTCGCTGGACAGGGTCTTGAAGCTTTCTTT. Amino acid sequence: CASSFAGQGLEAFF.

The chain couples TRBV20-1 to TRBJ1-1; perhaps TRBD1 as D (5 bases). Germline V lookup: CDR1 DFQATT, CDR2 SNEGSKA (reference sequence). Trimming removed 6 bases from V and 3 bases from J, with 8 bases in between. This CDR3 has 11 residues. The CDR3 protein is CSASGYTEAFF. The CDR3 nucleotides read TGCAGTGCATCAGGGTACACTGAAGCTTTCTTT.